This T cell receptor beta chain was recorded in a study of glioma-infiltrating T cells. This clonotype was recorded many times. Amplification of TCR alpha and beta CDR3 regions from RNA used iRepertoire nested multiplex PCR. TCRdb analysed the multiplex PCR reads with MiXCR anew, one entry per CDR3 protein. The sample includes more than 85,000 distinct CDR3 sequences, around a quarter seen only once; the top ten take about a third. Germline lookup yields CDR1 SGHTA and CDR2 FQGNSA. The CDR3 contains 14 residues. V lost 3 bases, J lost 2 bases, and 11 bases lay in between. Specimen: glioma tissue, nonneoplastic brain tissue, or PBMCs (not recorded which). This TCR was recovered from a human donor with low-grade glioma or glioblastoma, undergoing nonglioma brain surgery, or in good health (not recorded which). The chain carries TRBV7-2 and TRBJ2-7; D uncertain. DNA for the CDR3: TGTGCCAGCAGCTTTCCGAATGACGCCTACGAGCAGTACTTC. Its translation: CASSFPNDAYEQYF.